The TCR beta chain described here comes from a study of shared clonotypes between healthy human individuals. This CDR3 is built from 17 residues. Data came from immunoSEQ multiplex PCR; TCRdb stores just in-frame clones and leaves some out. The sample has 2.5 million or so clones, around 90% seen once; the top ten hold around 0.14%. This receptor was identified in a young man in good health. The V call is TRBV12-2, the J call TRBJ2-2. TRBV12-2 is a known pseudogene. The sample comprised naive CD4+ T cells sorted from blood. Stated subset: CD45RA+ positively selected. CDR3 coding DNA: TGTGCAAGTCGCTTAGAGGTCAGGGGAGGAAGCACCGGGGAGCTGTTTTTT. It specifies CASRLEVRGGSTGELFF.